This T cell receptor beta chain was obtained from a study of CD8 T cells in ankylosing spondylitis. Study results and caveats: Earlier studies detected some motif variants in reactive arthritis synovial fluid and blood. The study looked at matched synovial fluid samples from ankylosing spondylitis patients. Disease-linked clones were reported to be significantly enriched there. Within ankylosing spondylitis blood, a TCR beta motif made up of roughly eight highly homologous variants appeared to be characteristic.

This clonotype appeared a single time. The antigen remains undetermined. In TCRdb, the 5' RACE reads were re-called with MiXCR into one record per CDR3 protein. Among about 240,000 distinct CDR3 sequences listed, approximately 9% were seen once. V gave up 3 bases and J gave up 7 bases, with 10 bases separating them. CDR3 length equals 13 residues. Germline CDR1 is SGHAT and CDR2 is FQNNGV. This clonotype originated in a male donor with ankylosing spondylitis or in good health (not recorded which). The V gene is TRBV11-2, the J gene TRBJ2-1; weak D call: TRBD1 (6 bases). Sequencing used blood, either unsorted or a sorted T cell fraction (not recorded which). The chain's CDR3 is CASSFQGMNEQFF. In nucleotides, the CDR3 is TGTGCCAGCAGCTTTCAGGGGATGAATGAGCAGTTCTTC.